The 27 T cell receptor beta chains presented below share a single source sample, sequenced in a study of T cells in localized non-small cell lung cancer. Using immunoSEQ multiplex PCR, the repertoire was profiled, and TCRdb retains in-frame clones only, with some absent. The sample yields more than 15,000 clones, 75% to 90% seen once. The sample consisted of peripheral blood, taken before any cancer treatment. Receptor source: a female donor older than 55 with stage III squamous cell lung carcinoma.

In DNA, the CDR3 is TGCGCCAGCAGCTTGGGGACAGGGGGCACTGAAGCTTTCTTT. Residues: CASSLGTGGTEAFF. The chain uses TRBV5-1 and TRBJ1-1, with 10 bases matching TRBD1. This CDR3 contains 14 residues. The germline gives CDR1 SGHRS, CDR2 YFSETQ. V gave up 0 bases and J gave up 4 bases; unmatched junction bases: 0.

The CDR3 loop reads CASSESYEQYF. The CDR3 DNA follows: TGCGCCAGCAGTGAGTCCTACGAGCAGTACTTC. The rearrangement uses TRBV10-2 and TRBJ2-7; no clear D gene. CDR3 length: 11 residues. Germline lookup yields CDR1 WSHSY and CDR2 SAAADI. V dropped 0 bases and J dropped 3 bases, with 0 bases sitting between them.

The rearrangement joins TRBV4-1 to TRBJ1-3; D unresolved. V lost 7 bases to trimming and J lost 2 bases, with 12 bases between them. The CDR3 contains 14 residues. Germline assignment: CDR1 MGHRA and CDR2 YSYEKL. This chain's CDR3 is CASTPVVAGNTIYF. DNA of the CDR3: TGCGCCAGCACTCCCGTGGTCGCTGGAAACACCATATATTTT.

The chain has TRBV18 and TRBJ1-2; the D gene is possibly TRBD1 (6 bases). CDR3 length equals 14 residues. CDR1 and CDR2 (germline): KGHSH, LQKENI. Trimming shortened V by 6 bases and J by 8 bases, and 19 bases separated the two germline ends. The CDR3 DNA sequence: TGTGCCAGCTCCCCCCCGGGGGGCAGGGCCGGCTACACCTTC. It is translated as CASSPPGGRAGYTF.

The rearrangement links TRBV2 to TRBJ1-1, with D unclear. CDR1 SNHLY and CDR2 FYNNEI come from the germline V gene. V lost 4 bases to trimming and J lost 1 base, with 10 bases between them. The CDR3 loop spans 14 amino acids. DNA of the CDR3: TGTGCCAGCAGTGGAAGGCAGGCGAACACTGAAGCTTTCTTT. This translates into CASSGRQANTEAFF. Combining the CDR3 with reference TRBV2 and TRBJ1-1 gives the whole variable domain EPEVTQTPSHQVTQMGQEVILRCVPISNHLYFYWYRQILGQKVEFLVSFYNNEISEKSEIFDDQFSVERPDGSNFTLKIRSTKLEDSAMYFCASSGRQANTEAFFGQGTRLTVV.

The J gene is TRBJ1-4, the V gene TRBV19; unclear D gene. Germline CDR1 reads LNHDA; CDR2 reads SQIVND (reference sequence). The CDR3 totals 14 residues. V was trimmed by 5 bases and J by 0 bases, leaving 7 bases between them. CDR3 in amino acids: CASSYLATNEKLFF. DNA for the CDR3: TGTGCCAGTAGTTACCTCGCAACTAATGAAAAACTGTTTTTT.

The chain uses TRBV5-1 and TRBJ2-7, with 10 bases identical to TRBD2. The V gene end was trimmed by 1 base and the J gene end by 2 bases; junction bases not matched to a gene: 3. This CDR3 is 15 amino acids long. Looked up from germline, CDR1 is SGHRS and CDR2 is YFSETQ. For the CDR3, the DNA is TGCGCCAGCAGCTTGTCACTAGCGGGAACCTACGAGCAGTACTTC. Amino acid sequence: CASSLSLAGTYEQYF. Combining the CDR3 with reference TRBV5-1 and TRBJ2-7 gives the whole variable domain KAGVTQTPRYLIKTRGQQVTLSCSPISGHRSVSWYQQTPGQGLQFLFEYFSETQRNKGNFPGRFSGRQFSNSRSEMNVSTLELGDSALYLCASSLSLAGTYEQYFGPGTRLTVT.

The V call is TRBV18, the J call TRBJ2-2, with D hard to call. The CDR3 contains 13 residues. Per the germline V gene, CDR1 is KGHSH and CDR2 is LQKENI. Trimming pared 1 base from V and 14 bases from J, leaving 14 bases between. The CDR3 DNA reads TGTGCCAGCTCACCACTTTCTACGGACCCCCTGTTTTTT. Its translation is CASSPLSTDPLFF. Filled out from reference TRBV18 and TRBJ2-2, the complete variable domain reads NAGVMQNPRHLVRRRGQEARLRCSPMKGHSHVYWYRQLPEEGLKFMVYLQKENIIDESGMPKERFSAEFPKEGPSILRIQQVVRGDSAAYFCASSPLSTDPLFFGEGSRLTVL.

The rearrangement links TRBV5-8 to TRBJ1-2; D is possibly TRBD1 (5 bases). CDR3 length: 13 residues. The germline gives CDR1 SGHTS, CDR2 YDEGEE. Trimming stripped 3 bases from V and 1 base from J, with 7 bases between. The CDR3 sequence: CASSSTDNYGYTF. The CDR3, as DNA: TGTGCCAGCAGCTCGACAGATAACTATGGCTACACCTTC. Drawing the rest from reference TRBV5-8 and TRBJ1-2, the complete variable domain is EAGVTQSPTHLIKTRGQQATLRCSPISGHTSVYWYQQALGLGLQFLLWYDEGEERNRGNFPPRFSGRQFPNYSSELNVNALELEDSALYLCASSSTDNYGYTFGSGTRLTVV.

This clone was counted only a few times. This chain joins TRBV7-8 and TRBJ2-7; 12 bases line up with TRBD1. Germline lookup yields CDR1 SGHVS and CDR2 FQNEAQ. This CDR3 contains 15 residues. V lost 6 bases, J lost 3 bases, and 6 bases stayed unmatched. CDR3 in DNA: TGTGCCAGCAGATACCGGGACAGGGGGCTCTACGAGCAGTACTTC. This codes for CASRYRDRGLYEQYF.

The chain recombines TRBV6-5 with TRBJ2-5, with D possibly matching TRBD2 (5 bases). The germline CDR1 and CDR2 sequences are MNHEY and SVGAGI. The germline V and J ends were trimmed by 2 bases and 5 bases, with 9 bases remaining between them. The CDR3 runs 13 residues. The CDR3 nucleotides are TGTGCCAGCAGTTACGACCGAGGGGAGACCCAGTACTTC. It yields the protein CASSYDRGETQYF.

This clone was counted a few times. The rearrangement links TRBV7-9 to TRBJ1-5; D is undetermined. V was trimmed by 4 bases and J by 2 bases, leaving 12 bases between them. The CDR3 loop spans 15 amino acids. Germline V CDR1 and CDR2: SEHNR, FQNEAQ (reference sequence). CDR3 nucleotide sequence: TGTGCCAGCAGCTCTGCGAGGGATCGCAATCAGCCCCAGCATTTT. This encodes CASSSARDRNQPQHF.

The chain couples TRBV7-2 to TRBJ2-4; 9 nucleotides align to TRBD2. CDR3 length equals 15 residues. V gave up 4 bases and J gave up 8 bases; unmatched junction bases: 9. Germline CDR1 SGHTA, CDR2 FQGNSA. CDR3 sequence (DNA): TGTGCCAGCAGCTCTAATAGCGGGAGTTCCTACATTCAGTACTTC. The encoded protein is CASSSNSGSSYIQYF.

The chain recombines TRBV10-3 with TRBJ2-3; perhaps D is TRBD1 or TRBD2 (5 bases each). This CDR3 is 13 amino acids long. The ends were cut back, 2 bases at V and 2 bases at J, with 5 bases in the middle. The germline CDR1 and CDR2 sequences are ENHRY and SYGVKD. Written as DNA, the CDR3 is TGTGCCATCAGTGAGGGGACCACAGATACGCAGTATTTT. Residues: CAISEGTTDTQYF.

The chain links TRBV15 to TRBJ2-6; D might be TRBD2 (5 bases). V gave up 3 bases and J gave up 4 bases, with 10 bases separating them. Germline V gene lookup returns CDR1 LNHNV and CDR2 YYDKDF (reference sequence). The CDR3 is 15 residues long. The CDR3 region is CATSRGGLGANVLTF. In DNA form, the CDR3 reads TGTGCCACCAGCAGGGGCGGGTTAGGGGCCAACGTCCTGACTTTC.

In regard to this clone: At one of its ends the junction is not consistent with the germline gene, which may arise from a read error. The chain joins TRBV11-2 to TRBJ2-7; D is ambiguous. The length of the CDR3 is 14 residues. Germline V gene data show CDR1 as SGHAT and CDR2 as FQNNGV. CDR3 in DNA: TGTGTCAGCAGTGCAGGCGGTTCTCTTCGGGAGCAGTACTTC. It specifies CVSSAGGSLREQYF.

J is TRBJ2-1 and V is TRBV2, with 7 bases matching TRBD2. Unmatched junction bases numbered 8, after V lost 6 bases and J lost 3 bases. The germline CDR1 and CDR2 sequences are SNHLY and FYNNEI. There are 15 residues in the CDR3. CDR3 protein: CASRIASGDYNEQFF. In nucleotides, the CDR3 is TGTGCCAGCAGGATAGCTAGCGGCGACTACAATGAGCAGTTCTTC.

This clone is a singleton in its sample. This chain joins TRBV6-5 and TRBJ1-1; 8 nucleotides align to TRBD1. CDR1 MNHEY and CDR2 SVGAGI come from the germline V gene. J lost 0 bases, V lost 11 bases, and 11 bases had no gene match. CDR3 size: 15 residues. The CDR3 nucleotides are TGTGCCGGCAAAGTGACAGGGGACATGAACACTGAAGCTTTCTTT. It encodes CAGKVTGDMNTEAFF.

J is TRBJ2-5 and V is TRBV27; D is possibly TRBD2 (5 bases). Germline CDR1 MNHEY, CDR2 SMNVEV (reference sequence). CDR3 size: 14 residues. V lost 8 bases and J lost 5, with 18 bases in between. The CDR3 DNA reads as TGTGCCAGCTCCGGACTGGCGTTGGGGGAGACCCAGTACTTC. Translated: CASSGLALGETQYF.

This chain uses TRBV4-2 with TRBJ2-7, with 11 positions matching TRBD2. This CDR3 region has 13 residues. The V gene end was trimmed by 0 bases and the J gene end by 12 bases; junction bases not matched to a gene: 4. Per the germline V gene, CDR1 is LGHNA and CDR2 is YNFKEQ. The CDR3: CASSQEVLAGAYF. CDR3 coding DNA: TGTGCCAGCAGCCAAGAGGTACTAGCGGGAGCGTACTTC.

CDR3 protein: CASSNEQGWGAKNIQYF. CDR3 DNA sequence: TGTGCCAGCAGCAATGAACAGGGGTGGGGAGCCAAAAACATTCAGTACTTC. The chain employs TRBV28 and TRBJ2-4, with 7 bases lining up with TRBD1. J gave up 0 bases and V 6 bases, and 11 bases lay outside the gene matches. The CDR3 runs to 17 residues. The germline CDR1 and CDR2 sequences are MDHEN and SYDVKM. Full variable domain (missing parts from reference TRBV28 and TRBJ2-4): DVKVTQSSRYLVKRTGEKVFLECVQDMDHENMFWYRQDPGLGLRLIYFSYDVKMKEKGDIPEGYSVSREKKERFSLILESASTNQTSMYLCASSNEQGWGAKNIQYFGAGTRLSVL.

The CDR3 sequence: CSASTGNEQYF. CDR3 nucleotide sequence: TGCAGCGCCTCGACAGGGAACGAGCAGTACTTC. The chain has TRBV29-1 and TRBJ2-7, with 7 bases matching TRBD1. The CDR3 runs 11 residues. CDR1 is SQVTM and CDR2 is ANQGSEA in the germline V gene. With V trimmed by 7 bases and J by 5 bases, 5 bases remained unmatched.

This clone ranks as medium-sized. The chain has TRBV19 and TRBJ2-1, with TRBD2 matching 8 bases. The CDR3 has 17 amino acids. V gave up 5 bases and J gave up 5 bases; unmatched junction bases: 14. Germline CDR1 reads LNHDA; CDR2 reads SQIVND (reference sequence). The CDR3 DNA follows: TGTGCCAGTAGTTTCCCCTCGGGGGGGGGCTTCAACAATGAGCAGTTCTTC. Amino acids: CASSFPSGGGFNNEQFF.

The CDR3 sequence: CASSPTVRGGFATF. The CDR3 DNA sequence: TGTGCCAGCAGCCCCACAGTTAGGGGGGGATTTGCTACCTTC. The J gene is TRBJ1-2, the V gene TRBV9, with D tentatively TRBD1 (6 bases). V was clipped by 4 bases and J by 14 bases, with 24 bases between them. Germline V CDR1 and CDR2: SGDLS, YYNGEE. The CDR3 runs to 14 residues.

The chain links TRBV5-5 to TRBJ2-2, with TRBD1 matching 11 bases. V trimming: 3 bases; J trimming: 5 bases; junction bases outside the gene matches: 3. The CDR3 covers 15 residues. Germline V gene data show CDR1 as SGHKS and CDR2 as YYEKEE (reference sequence). Here the CDR3 reads CASSSGTGGTGELFF. In DNA form, the CDR3 reads TGTGCCAGCAGCTCCGGGACAGGGGGGACCGGGGAGCTGTTTTTT.

This CDR3 is CASSQVGTSTIYF. The CDR3 DNA reads TGTGCCAGCAGCCAAGTCGGTACTTCGACCATATATTTT. V usage is TRBV14 and J usage is TRBJ1-3; D is uncertain. The CDR3 length is 13 residues. From germline, CDR1 is SGHDN and CDR2 FVKESK. V was cut by 1 base and J by 10 bases, with 11 bases left in between.

The V call is TRBV2, the J call TRBJ1-5; D remains unclear. The CDR3 extends over 13 amino acids. Germline V gene sequence: CDR1 SNHLY, CDR2 FYNNEI. V was cut by 5 bases and J by 6 bases, with 11 bases left in between. DNA of the CDR3: TGTGCCAGCAGTTACGCGGGCCGTCAGCCCCAGCATTTT. Translated, it gives CASSYAGRQPQHF.